This TCR beta chain emerged from a study of early T cells in non-severe SARS-CoV-2 infection. As for the study in general: The study sequenced bulk RNA from unsorted whole blood, with chains unpaired.

The table lists this clonotype with many counts. No antigen is known for it. Study conclusions and caveats: Reliance on VDJdb matching favored anti-spike CD8 responses; private and CD4 specificities were missed.

Unique molecular identifier tags were affixed to discrete cDNA molecules. Using its own MiXCR run on the 5' RACE reads, TCRdb lists one record per CDR3 protein. The sample consists of roughly 110,000 distinct CDR3 sequences, around 10% of them appearing once. Trimming shortened V by 4 bases and J by 9 bases, and 13 bases separated the two germline ends. The length of the CDR3 is 13 residues. Germline CDR1 SGHDN, CDR2 FVKESK. The receptor's source is an adult who was a healthcare worker with PCR-confirmed SARS-CoV-2 infection or an uninfected control (not recorded which). What was sequenced was whole blood. The chain couples TRBV14 to TRBJ2-1; D gene uncertain. Written as DNA, the CDR3 is TGTGCCAGCAGCCTGCAACTACACGGTGAGCAGTTCTTC. Protein sequence: CASSLQLHGEQFF.